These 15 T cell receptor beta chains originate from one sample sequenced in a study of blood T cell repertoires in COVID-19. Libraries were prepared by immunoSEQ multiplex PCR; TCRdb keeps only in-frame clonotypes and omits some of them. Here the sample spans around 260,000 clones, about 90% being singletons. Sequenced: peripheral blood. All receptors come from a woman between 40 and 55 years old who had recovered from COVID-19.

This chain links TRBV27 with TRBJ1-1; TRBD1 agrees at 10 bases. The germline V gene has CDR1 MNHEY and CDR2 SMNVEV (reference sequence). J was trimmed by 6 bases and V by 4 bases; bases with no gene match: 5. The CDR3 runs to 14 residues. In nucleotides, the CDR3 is TGTGCCAGCAGTTGGACAGGGGGGTCCTCTGAAGCTTTCTTT. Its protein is CASSWTGGSSEAFF.

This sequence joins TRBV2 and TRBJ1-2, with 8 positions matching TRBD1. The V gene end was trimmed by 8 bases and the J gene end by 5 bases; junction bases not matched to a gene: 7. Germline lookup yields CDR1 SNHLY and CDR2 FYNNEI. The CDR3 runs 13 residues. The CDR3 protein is CASRSGQVYGYTF. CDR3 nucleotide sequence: TGTGCCAGCCGATCGGGACAGGTGTATGGCTACACCTTC.

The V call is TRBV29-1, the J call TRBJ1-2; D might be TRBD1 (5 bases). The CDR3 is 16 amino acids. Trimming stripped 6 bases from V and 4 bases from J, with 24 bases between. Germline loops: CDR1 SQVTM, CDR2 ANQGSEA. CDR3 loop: CSVGGIGGRTFYGYTF. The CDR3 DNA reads TGCAGCGTCGGGGGTATTGGGGGACGTACTTTCTATGGCTACACCTTC.

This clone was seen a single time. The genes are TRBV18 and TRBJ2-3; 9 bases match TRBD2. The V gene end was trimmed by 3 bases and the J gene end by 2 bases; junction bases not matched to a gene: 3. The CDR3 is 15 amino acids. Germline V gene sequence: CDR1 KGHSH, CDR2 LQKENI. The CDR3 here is CASSPLAGSTDTQYF. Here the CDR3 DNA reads TGTGCCAGCTCACCCCTAGCGGGGTCCACAGATACGCAGTATTTT.

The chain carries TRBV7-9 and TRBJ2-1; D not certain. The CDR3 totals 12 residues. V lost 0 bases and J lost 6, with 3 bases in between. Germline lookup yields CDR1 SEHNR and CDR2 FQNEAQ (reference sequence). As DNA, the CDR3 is TGTGCCAGCAGCTTAGCGAGCAATGAGCAGTTCTTC. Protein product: CASSLASNEQFF.

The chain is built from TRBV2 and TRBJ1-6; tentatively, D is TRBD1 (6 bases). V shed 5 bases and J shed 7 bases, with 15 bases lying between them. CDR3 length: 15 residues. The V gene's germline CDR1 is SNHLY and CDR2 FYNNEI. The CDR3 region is CASSRTGLGNSPLHF. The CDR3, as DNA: TGTGCCAGCAGTCGAACAGGGCTAGGGAATTCACCCCTCCACTTT.

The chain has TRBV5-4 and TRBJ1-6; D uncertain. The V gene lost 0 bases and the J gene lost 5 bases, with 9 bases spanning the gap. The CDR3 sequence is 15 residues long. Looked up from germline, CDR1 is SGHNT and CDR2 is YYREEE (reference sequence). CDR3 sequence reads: CASSLDGPHNSPLHF. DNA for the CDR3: TGTGCCAGCAGCTTGGATGGGCCGCATAATTCACCCCTCCACTTT.

The CDR3 here is CASSYSKIQQRYF. In DNA form, the CDR3 reads TGTGCCAGCAGTTACTCGAAAATCCAGCAGCGGTACTTC. The V and J genes are TRBV6-5 and TRBJ2-7; D gene ambiguous. The V and J ends lost 0 bases and 12 bases respectively, with 15 bases between them. Germline lookup yields CDR1 MNHEY and CDR2 SVGAGI. The CDR3 loop spans 13 amino acids.

The CDR3 DNA reads TGTGCCAGTACAACCGGGACAGCGAATCCCCTCTATGGCTACACCTTC. It is translated as CASTTGTANPLYGYTF. This chain links TRBV9 with TRBJ1-2; 7 bases fit TRBD1. The CDR3 has 16 residues. V was clipped by 8 bases and J by 4 bases; unmatched bases: 17. The germline gives CDR1 SGDLS, CDR2 YYNGEE.

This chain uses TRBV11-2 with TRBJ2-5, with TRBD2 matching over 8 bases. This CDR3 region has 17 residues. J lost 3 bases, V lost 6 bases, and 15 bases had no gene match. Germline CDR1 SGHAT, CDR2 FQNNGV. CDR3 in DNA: TGTGCCAGCAGTAGAAGGCGGGGGGCACTGCAAGAAGAGACCCAGTACTTC. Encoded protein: CASSRRRGALQEETQYF.

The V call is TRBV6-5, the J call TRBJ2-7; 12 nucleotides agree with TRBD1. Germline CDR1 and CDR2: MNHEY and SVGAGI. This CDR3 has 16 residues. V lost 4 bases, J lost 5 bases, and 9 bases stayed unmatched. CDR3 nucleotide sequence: TGTGCCAGCAGTTGGGACAGGGGGCGTTCATCCCACGAGCAGTACTTC. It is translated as CASSWDRGRSSHEQYF.

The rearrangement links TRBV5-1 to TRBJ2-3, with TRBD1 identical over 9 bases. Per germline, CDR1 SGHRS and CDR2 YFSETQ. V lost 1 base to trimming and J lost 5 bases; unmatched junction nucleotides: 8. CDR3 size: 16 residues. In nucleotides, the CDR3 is TGCGCCAGCAGCTTGACAGGGGGCGGATTAGGAGATACGCAGTATTTT. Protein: CASSLTGGGLGDTQYF. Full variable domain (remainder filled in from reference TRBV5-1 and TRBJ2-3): KAGVTQTPRYLIKTRGQQVTLSCSPISGHRSVSWYQQTPGQGLQFLFEYFSETQRNKGNFPGRFSGRQFSNSRSEMNVSTLELGDSALYLCASSLTGGGLGDTQYFGPGTRLTVL.

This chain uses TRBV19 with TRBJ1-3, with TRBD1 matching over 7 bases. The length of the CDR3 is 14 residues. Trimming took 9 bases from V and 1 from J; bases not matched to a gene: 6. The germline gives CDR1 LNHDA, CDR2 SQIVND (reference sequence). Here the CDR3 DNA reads TGTGCCAGCAGGACAGGCGGTTCTGGAAACACCATATATTTT. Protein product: CASRTGGSGNTIYF.

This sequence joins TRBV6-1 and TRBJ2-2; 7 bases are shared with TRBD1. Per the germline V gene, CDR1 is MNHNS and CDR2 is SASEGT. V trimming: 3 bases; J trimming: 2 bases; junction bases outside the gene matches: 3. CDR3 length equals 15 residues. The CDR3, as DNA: TGTGCCAGCAGTGAGGGGGACAGTAACACCGGGGAGCTGTTTTTT. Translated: CASSEGDSNTGELFF.

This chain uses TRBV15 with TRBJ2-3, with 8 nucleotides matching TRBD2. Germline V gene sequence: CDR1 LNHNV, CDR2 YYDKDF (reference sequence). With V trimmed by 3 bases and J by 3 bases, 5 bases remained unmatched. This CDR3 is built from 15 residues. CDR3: CATSSGGAVTDTQYF. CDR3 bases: TGTGCCACCAGCAGCGGGGGGGCCGTAACAGATACGCAGTATTTT.